This T cell receptor beta chain was retrieved from a study of T-cell memory formation after mild COVID-19. The germline gives CDR1 SGHRS, CDR2 YFSETQ. Trimming stripped 4 bases from V and 9 bases from J, with 14 bases between. The CDR3 extends over 13 amino acids. One entry per CDR3 protein, called by TCRdb with MiXCR from the 5' RACE reads. Of roughly 310,000 distinct CDR3 sequences in the sample, more than 15% were seen once. The specimen was PBMCs or a T cell subset sorted from them (not recorded which). This clonotype was sampled from a man younger than 35 who had mild COVID-19 (a few samples of this study predate the infection). Cell type and time point are not known. The chain joins TRBV5-1 to TRBJ1-5; D is perhaps TRBD1 (6 bases). CDR3 DNA sequence: TGCGCCAGCAGCCTACAGGGAGGAGGGCCCCAGCATTTT. Translated: CASSLQGGGPQHF.